This TCR beta chain originates from a study of OX40 agonist ivuxolimab in advanced cancers. At the level of the whole study: The costimulatory receptor OX40 (CD134) was targeted by ivuxolimab, a fully human IgG2 agonistic monoclonal antibody. Intravenous ivuxolimab was administered to patients every 2 weeks at six dose levels: 0.01, 0.1, 0.3, 1.5, 3 and 10 mg/kg. Of the approximately 54 dose-escalation patients, hepatocellular carcinoma was present in around 20, melanoma in about 15, renal cell carcinoma in 9 and head and neck cancer in 9. In the dose-escalation cohort, around four fifths of patients were male, and the mean age was roughly 60 years with a range of roughly 20 to 85. Patients were allowed to have had prior anti-PD-1, anti-PD-L1 or anti-CTLA-4 therapy, and 40% to 45% of the dose-escalation patients had previously received checkpoint inhibitors. Partial responses occurred in three dose-escalation patients, of whom one had hepatocellular carcinoma and two had cutaneous melanoma. The purpose of peripheral TCRbeta sequencing was to test whether ivuxolimab changed TCR sequence diversity and led to clonal T-cell expansion. The paper describes the monotherapy dose-escalation part (N of about 47 patients) of the phase I trial of ivuxolimab. The paper as a whole reports these results and caveats: At doses of 0.1 to 3.0 mg/kg, clonal expansion of both CD4+ and CD8+ blood T cells was observed from baseline to week 6. Which antigens the clonally expanded peripheral T cells were specific for was not determined. After ivuxolimab, expanded clones were on average more numerous among CD8+ T cells than among CD4+ T cells. Low levels of normalized T-cell clonal expansion were also seen in some nonresponding patients. In partial responders in the 0.1-3.0 mg/kg groups, normalized peripheral clonal expansion was found to be among the lowest, especially among CD8+ T cells.

Trimmed from V: 2 bases; trimmed from J: 1 base; junction bases lacking a gene match: 7. The germline V gene encodes CDR1 LNHDA and CDR2 SQIVND (reference sequence). The CDR3 spans 17 residues, from the cysteine through the phenylalanine. This entry keeps only the CDR3 DNA: 51 bases, framed from base 1. A note on this clone: Its antigen is unknown. No much larger clone exists at a distance of one base, and base qualities are not known.

Patients with a history of autoimmune disease or receiving systemic immunosuppression were excluded from the trial. Peripheral blood for TCR sequencing was collected from all dose cohorts at baseline, on cycle 4 day 1, and on cycle 7 day 1. Samples were obtained from an open-label, multicenter, first-in-human phase I dose-escalation trial of ivuxolimab. Adults with locally advanced or metastatic head and neck squamous cell, hepatocellular, melanoma or renal cell carcinoma were enrolled in the trial. Before TCR sequencing, CD4+ T cells and CD8+ T cells from peripheral blood were sorted into separate populations. Genomic DNA was isolated from the sorted cells so that the TCRbeta CDR3 region could be sequenced. The immunoSEQ Assay was used to sequence the TCRbeta CDR3 regions. TCRdb carries this immuneACCESS record with in-frame sequences only. Its versions omit some clonotypes, under half of them owing to an unresolved V gene in the studies checked, with the rest unexplained. In this sample the table shows 70,000 to 90,000 clones, approximately 81% of which occur a single time. Of the sample, approximately 5% is held by the ten largest clones.

The receptor comes from an adult with an advanced solid tumor such as melanoma, head and neck, liver or kidney cancer. Recombination connected TRBV19 to TRBJ2-1, with TRBD2 matching 8 junction bases. The starting material was CD4+ or CD8+ T cells sorted from blood, obtained in a trial of the OX40 agonist ivuxolimab. The DNA is as follows: TGTGCCAGTAGTATACCCCTTGTAGCGGGATCCTACAATGAGCAGTTCTTC. It is translated as CASSIPLVAGSYNEQFF.